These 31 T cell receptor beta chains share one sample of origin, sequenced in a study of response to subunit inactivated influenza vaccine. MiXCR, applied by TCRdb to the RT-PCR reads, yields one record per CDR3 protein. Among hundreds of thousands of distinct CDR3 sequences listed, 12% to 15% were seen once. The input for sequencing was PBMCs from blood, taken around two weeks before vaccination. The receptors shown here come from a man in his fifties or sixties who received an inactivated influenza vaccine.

The CDR3 reads CASSLAGEGAGELFF. In DNA form, the CDR3 reads TGTGCCAGCAGTTTAGCGGGGGAAGGCGCCGGGGAGCTGTTTTTT. The V and J genes are TRBV12-3 or TRBV12-4 and TRBJ2-2; D is perhaps TRBD1 or TRBD2 (5 bases each). The CDR3 consists of 15 residues. Deletions cut 0 bases from V and 6 bases from J, with 11 bases between.

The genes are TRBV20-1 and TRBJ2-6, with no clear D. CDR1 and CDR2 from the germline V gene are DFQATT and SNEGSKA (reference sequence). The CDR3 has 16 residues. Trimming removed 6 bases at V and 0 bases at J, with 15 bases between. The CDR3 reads CSAQKLHSSGANVLTF. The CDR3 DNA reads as TGCAGTGCCCAGAAGCTACACTCCTCTGGGGCCAACGTCCTGACTTTC.

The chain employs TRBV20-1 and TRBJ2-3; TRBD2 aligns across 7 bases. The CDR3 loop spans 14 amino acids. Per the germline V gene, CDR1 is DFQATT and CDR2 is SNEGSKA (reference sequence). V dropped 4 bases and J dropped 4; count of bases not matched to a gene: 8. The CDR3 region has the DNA TGCAGTGCTAAGGGCGGGAGAATTGCAGATACGCAGTATTTT. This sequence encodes CSAKGGRIADTQYF.

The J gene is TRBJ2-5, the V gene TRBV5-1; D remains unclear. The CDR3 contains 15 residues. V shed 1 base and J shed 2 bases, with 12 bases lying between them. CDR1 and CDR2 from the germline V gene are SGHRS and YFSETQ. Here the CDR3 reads CASSLLTAYQETQYF. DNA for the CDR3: TGCGCCAGCAGCTTGTTGACGGCTTATCAAGAGACCCAGTACTTC.

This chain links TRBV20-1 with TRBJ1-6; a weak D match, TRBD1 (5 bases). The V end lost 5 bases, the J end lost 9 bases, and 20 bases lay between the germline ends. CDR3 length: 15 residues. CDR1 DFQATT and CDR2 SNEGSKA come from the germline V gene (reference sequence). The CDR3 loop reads CSAVTSGTLSSPLHF. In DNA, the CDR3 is TGCAGTGCTGTCACCTCCGGGACGCTTAGTTCACCCCTCCACTTT.

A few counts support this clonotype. CDR3 in DNA: TGTGCCACCAGCAGAGTCGGCCAAGCTGGGGCCAACGTCCTGACTTTC. This gives the protein CATSRVGQAGANVLTF. The chain links TRBV15 to TRBJ2-6, with no clear D. Per germline, CDR1 LNHNV and CDR2 YYDKDF (reference sequence). CDR3 length equals 16 residues. Between the trimmed V and J ends, which lost 1 base and 2 bases, there was a span of 9 bases.

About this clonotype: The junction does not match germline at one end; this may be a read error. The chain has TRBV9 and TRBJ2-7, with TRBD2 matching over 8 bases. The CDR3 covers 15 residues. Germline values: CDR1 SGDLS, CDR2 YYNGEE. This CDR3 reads CASSPSGRSSYEQYF. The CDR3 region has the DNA TGCGCCAGCAGTCCAAGCGGGAGAAGCTCCTACGAGCAGTACTTC.

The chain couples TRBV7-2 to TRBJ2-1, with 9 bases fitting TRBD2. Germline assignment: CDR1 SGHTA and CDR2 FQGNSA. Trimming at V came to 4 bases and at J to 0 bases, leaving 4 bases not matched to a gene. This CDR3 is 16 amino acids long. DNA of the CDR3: TGTGCCAGCAGCTCTACTAGCGGGTCCTCCTACAATGAGCAGTTCTTC. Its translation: CASSSTSGSSYNEQFF. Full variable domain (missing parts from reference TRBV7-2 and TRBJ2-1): GAGVSQSPSNKVTEKGKDVELRCDPISGHTALYWYRQSLGQGLEFLIYFQGNSAPDKSGLPSDRFSAERTGGSVSTLTIQRTQQEDSAVYLCASSSTSGSSYNEQFFGPGTRLTVL.

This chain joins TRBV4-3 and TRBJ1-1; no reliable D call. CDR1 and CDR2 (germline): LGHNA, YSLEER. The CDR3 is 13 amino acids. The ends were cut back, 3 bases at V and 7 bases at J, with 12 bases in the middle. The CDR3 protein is CASSQESGSEAFF. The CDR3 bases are TGCGCCAGCAGCCAGGAATCTGGGAGTGAAGCTTTCTTT.

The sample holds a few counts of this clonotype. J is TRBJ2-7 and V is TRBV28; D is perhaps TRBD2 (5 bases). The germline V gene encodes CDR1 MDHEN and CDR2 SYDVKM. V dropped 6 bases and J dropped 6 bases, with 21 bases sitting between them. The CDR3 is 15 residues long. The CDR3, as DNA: TGTGCCAGCAGAGAAGATCCGGGATCCCCCGCCGAGCAGTACTTC. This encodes CASREDPGSPAEQYF.

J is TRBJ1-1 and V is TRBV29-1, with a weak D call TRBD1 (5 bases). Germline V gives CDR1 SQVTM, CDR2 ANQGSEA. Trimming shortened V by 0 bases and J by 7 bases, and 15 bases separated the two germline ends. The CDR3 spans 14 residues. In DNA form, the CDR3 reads TGCAGCGTTGAAGACTTGGCGGGGGAGGGTGAAGCTTTCTTT. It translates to CSVEDLAGEGEAFF.

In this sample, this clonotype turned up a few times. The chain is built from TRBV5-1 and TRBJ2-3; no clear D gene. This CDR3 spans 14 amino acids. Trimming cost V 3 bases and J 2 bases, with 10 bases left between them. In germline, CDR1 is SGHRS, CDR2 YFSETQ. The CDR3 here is CASSSGSDTDTQYF. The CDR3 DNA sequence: TGCGCCAGCAGCTCGGGTTCAGACACAGATACGCAGTATTTT.

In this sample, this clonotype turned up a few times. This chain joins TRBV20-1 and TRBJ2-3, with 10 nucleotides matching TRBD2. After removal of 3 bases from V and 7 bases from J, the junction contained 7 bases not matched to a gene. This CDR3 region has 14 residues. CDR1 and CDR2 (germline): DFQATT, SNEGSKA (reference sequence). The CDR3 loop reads CSASRLAGAYTQYF. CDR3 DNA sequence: TGCAGTGCTAGTCGGCTAGCGGGAGCCTATACGCAGTATTTT.

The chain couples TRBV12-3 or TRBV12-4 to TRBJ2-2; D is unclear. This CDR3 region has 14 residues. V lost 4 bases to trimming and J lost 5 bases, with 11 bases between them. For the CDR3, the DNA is TGTGCCAGCAGTTCGAAGTTACCGACCGGGGAGCTGTTTTTT. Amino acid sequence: CASSSKLPTGELFF.

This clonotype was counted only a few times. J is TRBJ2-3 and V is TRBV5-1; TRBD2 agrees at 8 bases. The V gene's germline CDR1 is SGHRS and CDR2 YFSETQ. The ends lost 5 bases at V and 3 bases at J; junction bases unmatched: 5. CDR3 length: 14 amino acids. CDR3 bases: TGCGCCAGCAGAGCGGGACTAGAGACAGATACGCAGTATTTT. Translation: CASRAGLETDTQYF.

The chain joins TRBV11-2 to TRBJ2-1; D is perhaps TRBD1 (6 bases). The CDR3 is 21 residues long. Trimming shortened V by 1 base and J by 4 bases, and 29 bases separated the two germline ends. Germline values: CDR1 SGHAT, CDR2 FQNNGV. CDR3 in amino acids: CASSLGSNFRDNPFIYNEQFF. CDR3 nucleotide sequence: TGTGCCAGCAGCTTAGGCTCTAATTTCCGGGACAACCCCTTCATTTACAATGAGCAGTTCTTC.

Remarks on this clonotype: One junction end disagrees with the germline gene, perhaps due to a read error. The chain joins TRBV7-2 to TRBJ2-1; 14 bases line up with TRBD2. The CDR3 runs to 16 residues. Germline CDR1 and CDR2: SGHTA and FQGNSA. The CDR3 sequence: CASSLVGTSGRDEQLF. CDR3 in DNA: TGTGCCAGCAGCTTAGTGGGGACTAGCGGGAGAGATGAGCAGCTCTTC.

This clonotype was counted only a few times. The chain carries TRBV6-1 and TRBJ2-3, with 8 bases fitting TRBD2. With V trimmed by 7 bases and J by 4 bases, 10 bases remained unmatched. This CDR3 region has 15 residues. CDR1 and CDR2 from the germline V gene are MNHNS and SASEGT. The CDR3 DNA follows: TGTGCCAGCAAGGGAAGCGGGGGCCGACCAGATACGCAGTATTTT. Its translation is CASKGSGGRPDTQYF.

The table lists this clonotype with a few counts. Written as DNA, the CDR3 is TGTGCCATCAGTGAGTCTCTGGGCCAAAACTATGGCTACACCTTC. Translated: CAISESLGQNYGYTF. V and J are TRBV10-3 and TRBJ1-2; D gene uncertain. The V end lost 0 bases, the J end lost 2 bases, and 10 bases lay between the germline ends. Germline V gives CDR1 ENHRY, CDR2 SYGVKD. The CDR3 runs to 15 residues.

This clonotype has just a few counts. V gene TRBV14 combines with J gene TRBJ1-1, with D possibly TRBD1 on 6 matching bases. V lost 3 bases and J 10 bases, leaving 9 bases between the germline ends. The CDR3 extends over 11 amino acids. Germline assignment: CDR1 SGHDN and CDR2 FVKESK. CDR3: CASSHGGRAFF. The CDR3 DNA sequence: TGTGCCAGCAGCCACGGGGGGCGAGCTTTCTTT.

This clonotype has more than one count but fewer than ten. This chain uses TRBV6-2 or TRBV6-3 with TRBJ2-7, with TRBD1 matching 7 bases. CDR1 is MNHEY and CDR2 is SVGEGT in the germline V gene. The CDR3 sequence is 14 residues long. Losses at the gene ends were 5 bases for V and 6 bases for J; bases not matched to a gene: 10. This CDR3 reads CASSAPGQFGEQYF. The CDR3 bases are TGTGCCAGCAGTGCACCGGGACAGTTCGGCGAGCAGTACTTC.

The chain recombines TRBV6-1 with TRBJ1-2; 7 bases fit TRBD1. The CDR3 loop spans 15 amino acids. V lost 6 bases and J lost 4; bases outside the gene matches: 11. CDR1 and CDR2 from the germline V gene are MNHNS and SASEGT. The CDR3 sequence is CASRPTYDRVYGYTF. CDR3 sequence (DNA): TGTGCCAGCAGACCCACCTACGACAGGGTCTATGGCTACACCTTC.

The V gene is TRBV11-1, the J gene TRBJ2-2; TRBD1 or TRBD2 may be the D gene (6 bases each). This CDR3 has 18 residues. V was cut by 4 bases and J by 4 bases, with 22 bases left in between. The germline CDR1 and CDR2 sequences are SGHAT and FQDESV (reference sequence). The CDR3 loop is CASSSPNDPGARTGELFF. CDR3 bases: TGTGCCAGCAGCTCACCCAACGATCCGGGGGCGCGCACCGGGGAGCTGTTTTTT. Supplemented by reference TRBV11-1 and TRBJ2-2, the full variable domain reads EAEVAQSPRYKITEKSQAVAFWCDPISGHATLYWYRQILGQGPELLVQFQDESVVDDSQLPKDRFSAERLKGVDSTLKIQPAELGDSAMYLCASSSPNDPGARTGELFFGEGSRLTVL.

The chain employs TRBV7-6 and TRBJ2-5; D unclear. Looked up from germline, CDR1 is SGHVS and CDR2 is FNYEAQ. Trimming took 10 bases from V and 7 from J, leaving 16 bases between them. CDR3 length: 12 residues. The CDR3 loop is CAISASFGTQYF. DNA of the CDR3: TGTGCCATCTCCGCGTCCTTCGGGACCCAGTACTTC.

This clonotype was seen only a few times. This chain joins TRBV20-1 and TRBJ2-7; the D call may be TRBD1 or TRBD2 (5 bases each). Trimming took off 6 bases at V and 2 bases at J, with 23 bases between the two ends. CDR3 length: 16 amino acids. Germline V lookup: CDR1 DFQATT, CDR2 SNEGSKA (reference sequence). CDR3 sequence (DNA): TGCAGTGCCGACAACCCCCGGGGCTTAAACCCCTACGAGCAGTACTTC. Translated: CSADNPRGLNPYEQYF.

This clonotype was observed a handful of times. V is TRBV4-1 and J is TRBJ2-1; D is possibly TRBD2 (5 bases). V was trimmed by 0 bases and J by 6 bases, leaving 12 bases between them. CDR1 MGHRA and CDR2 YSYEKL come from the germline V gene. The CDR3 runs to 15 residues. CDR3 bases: TGCGCCAGCAGCCAAGATAGCGCGGCACTCAATGAGCAGTTCTTC. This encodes CASSQDSAALNEQFF.

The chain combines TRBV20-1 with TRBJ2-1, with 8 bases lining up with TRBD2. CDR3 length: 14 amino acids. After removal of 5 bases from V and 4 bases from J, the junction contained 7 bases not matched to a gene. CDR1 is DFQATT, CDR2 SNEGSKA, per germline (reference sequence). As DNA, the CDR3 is TGCAGTGCTCCTAGACTAGCGTCTTACAATGAGCAGTTCTTC. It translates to CSAPRLASYNEQFF.

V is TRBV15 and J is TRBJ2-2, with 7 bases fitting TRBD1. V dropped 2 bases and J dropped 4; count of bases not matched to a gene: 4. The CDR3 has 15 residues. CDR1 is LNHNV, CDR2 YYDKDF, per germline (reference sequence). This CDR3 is CATSRTGDGTGELFF. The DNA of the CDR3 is TGTGCCACCAGCAGAACAGGGGATGGCACCGGGGAGCTGTTTTTT.

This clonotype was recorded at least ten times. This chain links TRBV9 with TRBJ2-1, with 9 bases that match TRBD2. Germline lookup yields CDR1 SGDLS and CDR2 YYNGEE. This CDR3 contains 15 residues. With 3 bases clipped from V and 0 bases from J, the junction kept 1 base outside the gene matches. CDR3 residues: CASSDSGSSYNEQFF. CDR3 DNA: TGTGCCAGCAGCGATAGCGGGAGCTCCTACAATGAGCAGTTCTTC.

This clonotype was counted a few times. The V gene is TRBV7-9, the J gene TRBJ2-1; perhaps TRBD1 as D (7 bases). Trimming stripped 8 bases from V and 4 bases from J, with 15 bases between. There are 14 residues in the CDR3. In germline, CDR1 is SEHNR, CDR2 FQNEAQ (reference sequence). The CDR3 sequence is CASDRQGGYNEQFF. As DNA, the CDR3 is TGTGCCAGCGATCGGCAGGGGGGTTACAATGAGCAGTTCTTC.

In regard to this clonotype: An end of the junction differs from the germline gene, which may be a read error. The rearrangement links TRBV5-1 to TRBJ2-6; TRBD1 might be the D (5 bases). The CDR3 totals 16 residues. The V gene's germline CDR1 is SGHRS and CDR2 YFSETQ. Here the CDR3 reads CASSLTLDSGAKVLTF. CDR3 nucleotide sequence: TGCGCCAGCAGCTTAACTTTAGACTCTGGGGCCAAAGTCCTGACTTTC.